This T cell receptor (beta chain) was obtained from a study of OX40 agonist ivuxolimab in advanced cancers. Study at large: A mean age of roughly 60 years, range about 20 to 79, was recorded, and over 65% were male.

Method: immunoSEQ multiplex PCR; TCRdb's copy keeps in-frame clones and lacks some. The sample contains 45,000 to 65,000 clones, approximately 79% of which appear only once. Study-wide results and limits: Clonal expansion from baseline to week 6 occurred in both CD4+ and CD8+ T cells. Low normalized T-cell clonal expansion also characterized some of the nonresponders.

Worth noting for this clone: What it binds is unknown.

The germline V gene encodes CDR1 MNHNY and CDR2 SVGAGI (reference sequence). CDR3 length equals 14 residues. The V gene lost 6 bases and the J gene lost 2 bases, with 13 bases spanning the gap. The TCR originated in an adult with an advanced solid tumor such as melanoma, head and neck, liver or kidney cancer. This material consisted of CD4+ or CD8+ T cells sorted from blood, taken in a trial of the OX40 agonist ivuxolimab. The chain uses TRBV6-6 and TRBJ1-1; weak D call: TRBD1 (5 bases). The CDR3 nucleotides are TGTGCCAGCAGCTGGGGACGGTCAAACACTGAAGCTTTCTTT. As protein: CASSWGRSNTEAFF.